This T cell receptor beta chain stems from a study of T-cell reconstitution after alpha-beta-depleted transplantation in children. A TCRbeta library incorporating unique molecular identifiers was prepared. TCRdb ran MiXCR on the PCR reads and lists one entry per CDR3 protein. The sample carries hundreds of thousands of distinct CDR3 sequences, about 11% recorded once. J was trimmed by 7 bases and V by 4 bases; bases with no gene match: 12. CDR1 is GTSNPN and CDR2 is SVGIG in the germline V gene (reference sequence). The CDR3 is made up of 15 amino acids. The specimen comprised PBMCs, sampled before TCRalphabeta/CD19-depleted stem cell transplant. The chain links TRBV30 to TRBJ2-1; 8 bases fit TRBD2. The source of this sequence is a child aged 2-15 years with inherited bone marrow failure, due to receive a stem cell transplant. The CDR3 loop reads CAWIRLAGLLNEQFF. CDR3 coding DNA: TGTGCCTGGATTCGTTTAGCGGGGTTGCTAAATGAGCAGTTCTTC. The variable domain in full, completed from reference TRBV30 and TRBJ2-1, reads SQTIHQWPATLVQPVGSPLSLECTVEGTSNPNLYWYRQAAGRGLQLLFYSVGIGQISSEVPQNLSASRPQDRQFILSSKKLLLSDSGFYLCAWIRLAGLLNEQFFGPGTRLTVL.